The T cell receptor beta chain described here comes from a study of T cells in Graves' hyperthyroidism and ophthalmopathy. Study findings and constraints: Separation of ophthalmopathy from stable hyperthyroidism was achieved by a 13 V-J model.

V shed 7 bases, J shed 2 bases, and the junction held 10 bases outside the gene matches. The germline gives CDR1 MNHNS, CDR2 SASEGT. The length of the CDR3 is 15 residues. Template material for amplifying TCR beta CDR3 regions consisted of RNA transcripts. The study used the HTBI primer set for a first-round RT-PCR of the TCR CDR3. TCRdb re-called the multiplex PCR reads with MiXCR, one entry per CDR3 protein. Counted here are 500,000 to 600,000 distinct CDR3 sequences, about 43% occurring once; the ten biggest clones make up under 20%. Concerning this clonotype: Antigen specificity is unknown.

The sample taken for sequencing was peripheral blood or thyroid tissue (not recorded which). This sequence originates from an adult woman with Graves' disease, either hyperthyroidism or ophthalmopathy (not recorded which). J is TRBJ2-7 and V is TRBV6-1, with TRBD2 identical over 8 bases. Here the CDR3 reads CASTLPAGVTYEQYF. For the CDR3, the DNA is TGTGCCAGCACCCTGCCAGCGGGAGTTACCTACGAGCAGTACTTC.